These 28 T cell receptor beta chains were sequenced from one sample in a study of blood T cell repertoires in COVID-19. The method was immunoSEQ multiplex PCR; TCRdb's version includes in-frame clones alone and lacks a portion of them. The sample yields just under 150,000 clones, approximately 87% seen once. The sequencing input was peripheral blood. The receptors come from a woman aged 45-65 years with active or convalescent COVID-19.

The chain carries TRBV6-5 and TRBJ1-3; D is unclear. This CDR3 comprises 13 residues. CDR1 MNHEY and CDR2 SVGAGI come from the germline V gene. The ends were cut back, 6 bases at V and 7 bases at J, with 13 bases in the middle. CDR3: CASRNPTGNTIYF. In DNA, the CDR3 is TGTGCCAGCAGAAACCCCACGGGGAACACCATATATTTT.

The chain is built from TRBV5-4 and TRBJ2-1, with TRBD2 matching 12 bases. Germline V gene lookup returns CDR1 SGHNT and CDR2 YYREEE (reference sequence). V was clipped by 0 bases and J by 9 bases; unmatched bases: 7. The CDR3 has 16 residues. The CDR3 DNA reads TGTGCCAGCAGCTTGGCTAGCGGGAGGGCCAAGGGTGAGCAGTTCTTC. Protein: CASSLASGRAKGEQFF.

The chain employs TRBV18 and TRBJ1-3, with 8 bases identical to TRBD1. Germline assignment: CDR1 KGHSH and CDR2 LQKENI. This CDR3 comprises 17 residues. V was clipped by 3 bases and J by 4 bases; unmatched bases: 11. The CDR3: CASSPTTQGARGNTIYF. The DNA of the CDR3 is TGTGCCAGCTCACCGACAACTCAGGGGGCGCGGGGAAACACCATATATTTT.

The chain carries TRBV10-2 and TRBJ2-1, with unresolved D. Trimming cost V 3 bases and J 3 bases, with 6 bases left between them. Germline V lookup: CDR1 WSHSY, CDR2 SAAADI. The length of the CDR3 is 13 residues. As DNA, the CDR3 is TGCGCCAGCAGTGACTCTAGCTACAATGAGCAGTTCTTC. Protein: CASSDSSYNEQFF.

The rearrangement joins TRBV29-1 to TRBJ1-2, with D perhaps matching TRBD1 (5 bases). The CDR3 is 12 amino acids. Looked up from germline, CDR1 is SQVTM and CDR2 is ANQGSEA. V was cut by 4 bases and J by 6 bases, with 12 bases left in between. The CDR3: CSVVTGYDGYTF. Here the CDR3 DNA reads TGCAGCGTTGTTACAGGTTACGATGGCTACACCTTC.

The chain combines TRBV28 with TRBJ2-7, with D possibly TRBD2 on 6 matching bases. Germline CDR1 is MDHEN and CDR2 is SYDVKM. Trimming removed 7 bases from V and 6 bases from J, with 22 bases in between. CDR3 length equals 15 residues. CDR3 sequence: CASKGFPGVTGEQYF. CDR3 coding DNA: TGTGCCAGCAAAGGATTCCCGGGAGTCACGGGCGAGCAGTACTTC.

The V call is TRBV13, the J call TRBJ1-1; 7 bases map to TRBD1. The length of the CDR3 is 16 residues. Germline CDR1 reads PRHDT; CDR2 reads FYEKMQ (reference sequence). V was clipped by 3 bases and J by 0 bases; unmatched bases: 7. In DNA, the CDR3 is TGTGCCAGCAGCTTTAAGGGGGCTGGTTTGAACACTGAAGCTTTCTTT. Protein: CASSFKGAGLNTEAFF. Combining the CDR3 with reference TRBV13 and TRBJ1-1 gives the whole variable domain AAGVIQSPRHLIKEKRETATLKCYPIPRHDTVYWYQQGPGQDPQFLISFYEKMQSDKGSIPDRFSAQQFSDYHSELNMSSLELGDSALYFCASSFKGAGLNTEAFFGQGTRLTVV.

This chain's CDR3 is CASSDRLAGEQFF. In DNA form, the CDR3 reads TGTGCCAGCAGTGATCGACTAGCGGGGGAGCAGTTCTTC. The rearrangement links TRBV2 to TRBJ2-1, with 11 bases matching TRBD2. The germline CDR1 and CDR2 sequences are SNHLY and FYNNEI. V lost 3 bases and J lost 10; bases outside the gene matches: 2. This CDR3 has 13 residues.

V and J are TRBV11-2 and TRBJ1-6; 7 positions agree with TRBD1. Germline V lookup: CDR1 SGHAT, CDR2 FQNNGV. This CDR3 is 15 amino acids long. Trimming took 5 bases from V and 9 from J; bases not matched to a gene: 10. This chain's CDR3 is CASSPTTGRFSPLHF. CDR3 DNA sequence: TGTGCCAGCAGCCCCACGACAGGGCGCTTTTCACCCCTCCACTTT.

This clone appeared once. This rearrangement joins TRBV6-4 to TRBJ1-6; possible D gene TRBD1, 6 bases. This CDR3 region has 13 residues. Trimming took off 11 bases at V and 8 bases at J, with 16 bases between the two ends. The germline CDR1 and CDR2 sequences are MRHNA and SNTAGT. CDR3: CAGLVGADSPLHF. The DNA of the CDR3 is TGTGCCGGGTTGGTGGGGGCCGATTCACCCCTCCACTTT.

The genes are TRBV11-1 and TRBJ2-2, with D possibly being TRBD1 (5 bases). Germline V gives CDR1 SGHAT, CDR2 FQDESV (reference sequence). The CDR3 totals 13 residues. With 5 bases removed from V and 6 bases from J, the gap between germline ends came to 10 bases. CDR3: CASSQRRAGELFF. CDR3 coding DNA: TGTGCCAGCAGCCAACGCAGGGCCGGGGAGCTGTTTTTT. Drawing the rest from reference TRBV11-1 and TRBJ2-2, the complete variable domain is EAEVAQSPRYKITEKSQAVAFWCDPISGHATLYWYRQILGQGPELLVQFQDESVVDDSQLPKDRFSAERLKGVDSTLKIQPAELGDSAMYLCASSQRRAGELFFGEGSRLTVL.

The V and J genes are TRBV18 and TRBJ2-1; a possible D gene is TRBD1 (6 bases). Germline V gene sequence: CDR1 KGHSH, CDR2 LQKENI. The CDR3 is 16 amino acids. Between the trimmed V and J ends, which lost 4 bases and 2 bases, there was a span of 15 bases. In nucleotides, the CDR3 is TGTGCCAGCTCACTACCTACAGGGATGACCTACAATGAGCAGTTCTTC. Amino acid sequence: CASSLPTGMTYNEQFF.

The rearrangement uses TRBV29-1 and TRBJ1-1; D is unresolved. V was clipped by 7 bases and J by 1 base, with 7 bases between them. The CDR3 is 11 residues long. The germline V gene encodes CDR1 SQVTM and CDR2 ANQGSEA. CDR3 nucleotide sequence: TGCAGCGCCCGAGAGAACACTGAAGCTTTCTTT. Encoded protein: CSARENTEAFF.

This rearrangement joins TRBV7-2 to TRBJ2-5; TRBD1 agrees at 10 bases. The CDR3 is made up of 15 amino acids. Germline V lookup: CDR1 SGHTA, CDR2 FQGNSA. The V segment lost 5 bases and the J segment 4 bases; nucleotides outside the gene matches: 7. CDR3 bases: TGTGCCAGCAGCGGACGACAGGGGGCGGGAGAGACCCAGTACTTC. It is translated as CASSGRQGAGETQYF.

The CDR3 reads CASSQDQGTTNEKLFF. In DNA form, the CDR3 reads TGCGCCAGCAGCCAAGATCAGGGTACAACTAATGAAAAACTGTTTTTT. The V gene is TRBV4-3, the J gene TRBJ1-4; TRBD1 is a possible D gene (5 bases). Trimming pared 0 bases from V and 0 bases from J, leaving 8 bases between. The CDR3 sequence is 16 residues long. Germline CDR1 is LGHNA and CDR2 is YSLEER.

This clone was observed a handful of times. This sequence joins TRBV6-5 and TRBJ1-5, with D possibly TRBD1 on 5 matching bases. The germline V gene has CDR1 MNHEY and CDR2 SVGAGI. The CDR3 contains 12 residues. V was shortened by 4 bases and J by 11 bases, with 12 bases between the two germline ends. This CDR3 is CASSSLPGAQHF. CDR3 DNA sequence: TGTGCCAGCAGTTCCCTCCCGGGGGCCCAGCATTTT.

This chain uses TRBV5-5 with TRBJ1-5; D unclear. The CDR3 has 12 residues. V was pared by 2 bases and J by 7 bases, with 7 bases between. Germline V gives CDR1 SGHKS, CDR2 YYEKEE (reference sequence). The CDR3 region is CASSFGVQPQHF. The CDR3 DNA reads TGTGCCAGCAGCTTCGGGGTCCAGCCCCAGCATTTT. The variable domain in full, with the rest retrieved from reference TRBV5-5 and TRBJ1-5, is DAGVTQSPTHLIKTRGQQVTLRCSPISGHKSVSWYQQVLGQGPQFIFQYYEKEERGRGNFPDRFSARQFPNYSSELNVNALLLGDSALYLCASSFGVQPQHFGDGTRLSIL.

The rearrangement links TRBV28 to TRBJ1-1, with a weak D call TRBD1 (6 bases). The CDR3 is 15 amino acids. V dropped 4 bases and J dropped 3 bases, with 15 bases sitting between them. CDR1 and CDR2 (germline): MDHEN, SYDVKM. The CDR3 reads CASSSTGRADTEAFF. CDR3 bases: TGTGCCAGCAGTTCCACAGGGAGGGCGGACACTGAAGCTTTCTTT.

The V gene is TRBV20-1, the J gene TRBJ2-1, with 8 bases fitting TRBD2. The V gene end was trimmed by 3 bases and the J gene end by 1 base; junction bases not matched to a gene: 8. Germline V gene lookup returns CDR1 DFQATT and CDR2 SNEGSKA (reference sequence). This CDR3 spans 16 amino acids. The CDR3 here is CSASSLRGASYNEQFF. The CDR3 DNA is TGCAGTGCTAGTTCGTTGCGGGGGGCTTCCTACAATGAGCAGTTCTTC.

The chain is built from TRBV7-9 and TRBJ1-2; D possibly corresponds to TRBD1 (6 bases). Trimming left V 5 bases short and J 7 bases short, with 11 bases between. Germline CDR1 and CDR2: SEHNR and FQNEAQ (reference sequence). The CDR3 runs 12 residues. DNA of the CDR3: TGTGCCAGCAGCCGACAGGAAGGTGGCTACACCTTC. It encodes CASSRQEGGYTF.

The genes are TRBV7-9 and TRBJ2-1, with D tentatively TRBD2 (5 bases). This CDR3 is built from 17 residues. With 5 bases removed from V and 0 bases from J, the gap between germline ends came to 17 bases. In germline, CDR1 is SEHNR, CDR2 FQNEAQ (reference sequence). CDR3 coding DNA: TGTGCCAGCAGCCACCCTATTGGTGGGAGCTCCTACAATGAGCAGTTCTTC. This codes for CASSHPIGGSSYNEQFF.

The chain carries TRBV7-9 and TRBJ1-1; 7 bases agree with TRBD1. With V trimmed by 7 bases and J by 3 bases, 8 bases remained unmatched. From germline, CDR1 is SEHNR and CDR2 FQNEAQ (reference sequence). This CDR3 comprises 14 residues. The CDR3 DNA is TGTGCCAGCATCACAGGGGATGAATACACTGAAGCTTTCTTT. Protein: CASITGDEYTEAFF. Using reference TRBV7-9 and TRBJ1-1 for the parts outside the CDR3, the full variable domain is DTGVSQNPRHKITKRGQNVTFRCDPISEHNRLYWYRQTLGQGPEFLTYFQNEAQLEKSRLLSDRFSAERPKGSFSTLEIQRTEQGDSAMYLCASITGDEYTEAFFGQGTRLTVV.

The chain is built from TRBV3-1 (or the pseudogene TRBV3-2) and TRBJ2-1; TRBD2 agrees at 12 bases. Germline V gives CDR1 LGHDT, CDR2 YNNKEL (reference sequence). With 0 bases clipped from V and 4 bases from J, the junction kept 4 bases outside the gene matches. This CDR3 is 17 amino acids long. CDR3 bases: TGTGCCAGCAGCCAAGACGGACTAGCGGGACCTTACAATGAGCAGTTCTTC. Amino acid sequence: CASSQDGLAGPYNEQFF.

This chain joins TRBV6-1 and TRBJ2-1, with 9 bases aligning to TRBD1. The CDR3 totals 16 residues. Germline values: CDR1 MNHNS, CDR2 SASEGT. J lost 7 bases, V lost 4 bases, and 11 bases had no gene match. The CDR3, as DNA: TGTGCCAGCAGTGGGGTTCTGGGACAGGGAGGAAATGAGCAGTTCTTC. This encodes CASSGVLGQGGNEQFF.

The V call is TRBV7-2, the J call TRBJ2-2; D ambiguous. CDR1 and CDR2 from the germline V gene are SGHTA and FQGNSA. V was cut by 2 bases and J by 0 bases, with 7 bases left in between. The CDR3 has 15 amino acids. This CDR3 is CASSLWLANTGELFF. CDR3 sequence (DNA): TGTGCCAGCAGCTTATGGCTAGCGAACACCGGGGAGCTGTTTTTT.

V usage is TRBV6-6 and J usage is TRBJ1-4; TRBD1 matches 8 bases. Germline-derived CDR1 and CDR2 are MNHNY and SVGAGI (reference sequence). CDR3 length: 15 residues. J gave up 4 bases and V 0 bases, and 1 base lay outside the gene matches. The CDR3 DNA sequence: TGTGCCAGCAGTTACTCGACAGGGGATAATGAAAAACTGTTTTTT. Protein sequence: CASSYSTGDNEKLFF.

The chain has TRBV7-2 and TRBJ1-6; possible D gene TRBD1, 5 bases. Trimming pared 4 bases from V and 7 bases from J, leaving 11 bases between. Looked up from germline, CDR1 is SGHTA and CDR2 is FQGNSA. The CDR3 runs to 14 residues. CDR3 DNA sequence: TGTGCCAGCAGCTCCCGGGGGAACAATTCACCCCTCCACTTT. Residues: CASSSRGNNSPLHF.

V gene TRBV7-9 combines with J gene TRBJ2-7, with unresolved D. V was trimmed by 5 bases and J by 7 bases, leaving 9 bases between them. The CDR3 is 11 amino acids. Germline V gene lookup returns CDR1 SEHNR and CDR2 FQNEAQ (reference sequence). The DNA of the CDR3 is TGTGCCAGCAGCCGAGGTGGGGAGCAGTACTTC. Its translation: CASSRGGEQYF.